A selection of T cell receptor beta chains follows, all from one sample in a study of response to subunit inactivated influenza vaccine. One entry per CDR3 protein, called by TCRdb with MiXCR from the RT-PCR reads. The table shows 490,000 or so distinct CDR3 sequences, with 7.6% occurring only once. The material was PBMCs from blood, obtained around 25 months after vaccination. The receptors here all came from a man aged 45 to 75 who received an inactivated influenza vaccine. CDR3s include the opening cysteine and the closing phenylalanine or tryptophan. A D gene is named only where the DNA matches it firmly. Clone size is not always given. Where it is, it says once, few, many or a class for expanded clones.

size: many; D: TRBD2; V: TRBV20-1; J: TRBJ2-5; length: 17; CDR3: CSARDLRSGGSQETQYF; DNA: TGCAGTGCTAGAGATCTTAGGAGCGGGGGGTCCCAAGAGACCCAGTACTTC
size: NA; D: TRBD2; V: TRBV20-1; J: TRBJ2-7; length: 12; CDR3: CSAKREVGEQYF; DNA: TGCAGTGCAAAGCGGGAGGTGGGGGAGCAGTACTTC
size: NA; D: NA; V: TRBV4-3; J: TRBJ1-4; length: 17; CDR3: CASSQDYSFATNEKLFF; DNA: TGCGCCAGCAGCCAAGATTACAGCTTTGCAACTAATGAAAAACTGTTTTTT
size: NA; D: NA; V: TRBV7-9; J: TRBJ2-7; length: 15; CDR3: CASSSRGGLSYEQYF; DNA: TGTGCCAGCAGCTCCCGTGGGGGCTTATCCTACGAGCAGTACTTC
size: many; D: TRBD1; V: TRBV20-1; J: TRBJ1-2; length: 12; CDR3: CSSDRGYYGYTF; DNA: TGCAGTTCCGACAGGGGCTACTATGGCTACACCTTC
size: many; D: TRBD1; V: TRBV28; J: TRBJ1-5; length: 14; CDR3: CASSAGGSNQPQHF; DNA: TGTGCCAGCAGTGCAGGGGGAAGCAATCAGCCCCAGCATTTT
size: many; D: NA; V: TRBV7-9; J: TRBJ2-1; length: 13; CDR3: CASSLGEYNEQFF; DNA: TGTGCCAGCAGCTTAGGGGAGTACAATGAGCAGTTCTTC
size: NA; D: NA; V: TRBV15; J: TRBJ2-1; length: 14; CDR3: CATSRDQLLREQFF; DNA: TGTGCCACCAGCAGAGATCAACTCTTACGGGAGCAGTTCTTC
size: NA; D: TRBD2; V: TRBV4-2; J: TRBJ2-3; length: 15; CDR3: CASSHTAGATDTQYF; DNA: TGTGCCAGCAGCCATACAGCGGGAGCGACAGATACGCAGTATTTT
size: NA; D: NA; V: TRBV16; J: TRBJ1-1; length: 15; CDR3: CVSSQSRGRGLEAFF; DNA: TGTGTCAGCAGCCAATCCCGGGGACGGGGACTAGAAGCTTTCTTT
size: NA; D: TRBD2; V: TRBV20-1; J: TRBJ2-1; length: 14; CDR3: CSASGLTSGNEQFF; DNA: TGCAGTGCTTCAGGACTGACTAGCGGGAATGAGCAGTTCTTC
size: few; D: TRBD1; V: TRBV7-9; J: TRBJ1-6; length: 16; CDR3: CASSRDRGYYNSPLHF; DNA: TGTGCCAGCAGTCGGGACAGGGGCTACTATAATTCACCCCTCCACTTT
size: few; D: TRBD2; V: TRBV20-1; J: TRBJ2-7; length: 13; CDR3: CSVASGLPYEQYF; DNA: TGCAGTGTGGCTAGCGGTCTTCCCTACGAGCAGTACTTC
size: few; D: TRBD1; V: TRBV20-1; J: TRBJ1-5; length: 15; CDR3: CSATGTGVSNQPQHF; DNA: TGCAGTGCAACCGGGACAGGAGTTAGCAATCAGCCCCAGCATTTT
size: few; D: TRBD2; V: TRBV20-1; J: TRBJ2-1; length: 15; CDR3: CSARPFGLVYNEQFF; DNA: TGCAGTGCGAGACCGTTCGGACTAGTCTACAATGAGCAGTTCTTC
size: many; D: NA; V: TRBV7-2; J: TRBJ1-1; length: 13; CDR3: CASSAQTGTEAFF; DNA: TGTGCCAGCAGCGCTCAAACAGGAACTGAAGCTTTCTTT
size: many; D: TRBD2; V: TRBV5-5; J: TRBJ2-2; length: 16; CDR3: CASSVGLAGVTGELFF; DNA: TGTGCCAGCAGCGTGGGACTAGCGGGAGTCACCGGGGAGCTGTTTTTT
size: NA; D: TRBD2; V: TRBV7-2; J: TRBJ2-1; length: 13; CDR3: CASSVGREKKQFF; DNA: TGTGCCAGCAGCGTAGGGCGGGAGAAGAAGCAGTTCTTC
size: many; D: NA; V: TRBV11-1; J: TRBJ2-1; length: 18; CDR3: CASSSQAEDLERYNEQFF; DNA: TGTGCCAGCAGCTCTCAGGCGGAGGATCTAGAGAGGTACAATGAGCAGTTCTTC
size: few; D: NA; V: TRBV4-2; J: TRBJ1-5; length: 13; CDR3: CASSRPGDQPQHF; DNA: TGTGCCAGCAGCCGACCCGGCGATCAGCCCCAGCATTTT
size: few; D: NA; V: TRBV7-6; J: TRBJ2-5; length: 13; CDR3: CASSLGQEGTQYF; DNA: TGTGCCAGCAGCTTGGGCCAAGAGGGGACCCAGTACTTC
size: NA; D: NA; V: TRBV5-5; J: TRBJ1-3; length: 13; CDR3: CASSLAMENTIYF; DNA: TGTGCCAGCAGCTTGGCCATGGAAAACACCATATATTTT
size: few; D: NA; V: TRBV7-8; J: TRBJ2-4; length: 15; CDR3: CASSPSRIAKNIQYF; DNA: TGTGCCAGCAGCCCCTCAAGAATAGCCAAAAACATTCAGTACTTC
size: few; D: TRBD1; V: TRBV2; J: TRBJ2-7; length: 18; CDR3: CASSDVTIHGTGDHEQYF; DNA: TGTGCCAGCAGTGACGTTACGATCCACGGGACAGGGGATCACGAGCAGTACTTC
size: few; D: NA; V: TRBV12-3/TRBV12-4; J: TRBJ2-4; length: 18; CDR3: CASSHNPVPTGTKNIQYF; DNA: TGTGCCAGCAGTCATAATCCCGTCCCCACAGGAACCAAAAACATTCAGTACTTC
size: NA; D: TRBD1; V: TRBV12-3/TRBV12-4; J: TRBJ1-3; length: 14; CDR3: CASSGQGGGNTIYF; DNA: TGTGCCAGCAGTGGACAGGGGGGAGGAAACACCATATATTTT
size: NA; D: NA; V: TRBV7-2; J: TRBJ2-7; length: 12; CDR3: CASSFPPSAGYF; DNA: TGTGCCAGCAGCTTCCCCCCCAGCGCGGGGTACTTC
size: many; D: NA; V: TRBV10-3; J: TRBJ1-2; length: 14; CDR3: CAISDRLRSYGYTF; DNA: TGTGCCATCAGTGATCGTTTGAGGTCCTATGGCTACACCTTC
size: many; D: TRBD2; V: TRBV7-3; J: TRBJ2-1; length: 20; CDR3: CASSLKAGGSGSRSSNEQFF; DNA: TGTGCCAGCAGCTTAAAGGCCGGGGGTAGCGGGTCACGTTCGTCCAATGAGCAGTTCTTC
size: many; D: TRBD1; V: TRBV27; J: TRBJ2-7; length: 14; CDR3: CASSLTRQGREQYF; DNA: TGTGCCAGCAGTTTAACCCGACAGGGTCGCGAGCAGTACTTC
size: many; D: TRBD2; V: TRBV11-2; J: TRBJ2-1; length: 15; CDR3: CASSRNFPGGNEQFF; DNA: TGTGCCAGCAGCCGAAACTTCCCGGGGGGCAATGAGCAGTTCTTC
size: NA; D: NA; V: TRBV5-4; J: TRBJ2-7; length: 15; CDR3: CASSSFTGSSYEQYF; DNA: TGTGCCAGCAGCTCGTTTACCGGGAGTTCCTACGAGCAGTACTTC
size: NA; D: NA; V: TRBV6-2/TRBV6-3; J: TRBJ2-7; length: 15; CDR3: CASSYSTNSGPEQYF; DNA: TGTGCCAGCAGTTACTCAACGAACTCGGGGCCCGAGCAGTACTTC
size: few; D: NA; V: TRBV2; J: TRBJ2-3; length: 14; CDR3: CASKEDSSTDTQYF; DNA: TGTGCCAGCAAGGAAGATTCTAGCACAGATACGCAGTATTTT
size: few; D: NA; V: TRBV29-1; J: TRBJ1-1; length: 13; CDR3: CSVEGGQYTEAFF; DNA: TGCAGCGTTGAAGGGGGGCAGTACACTGAAGCTTTCTTT
size: many; D: NA; V: TRBV11-2; J: TRBJ2-3; length: 12; CDR3: CASSPRVDTQYF; DNA: TGTGCCAGCAGCCCCCGTGTCGATACGCAGTATTTT
size: many; D: NA; V: TRBV12-3/TRBV12-4; J: TRBJ2-3; length: 14; CDR3: CASSFLAKTDTQYF; DNA: TGTGCCAGCAGTTTTCTAGCGAAGACAGATACGCAGTATTTT
size: NA; D: TRBD2; V: TRBV29-1; J: TRBJ2-7; length: 13; CDR3: CSVLGLGTYEQYF; DNA: TGCAGCGTTCTGGGACTAGGAACCTACGAGCAGTACTTC
size: few; D: TRBD1; V: TRBV5-1; J: TRBJ1-1; length: 16; CDR3: CASSLSPGQGNTEAFF; DNA: TGCGCCAGCAGCTTGAGCCCGGGACAGGGGAACACTGAAGCTTTCTTT
size: few; D: TRBD1; V: TRBV7-2; J: TRBJ2-7; length: 15; CDR3: CASRRTGVSSYEQYF; DNA: TGTGCCAGCAGGCGGACAGGAGTTAGCTCCTACGAGCAGTACTTC
size: few; D: NA; V: TRBV12-3/TRBV12-4; J: TRBJ1-2; length: 13; CDR3: CASTGGAENGYTF; DNA: TGTGCCAGTACAGGAGGGGCAGAAAATGGCTACACCTTC